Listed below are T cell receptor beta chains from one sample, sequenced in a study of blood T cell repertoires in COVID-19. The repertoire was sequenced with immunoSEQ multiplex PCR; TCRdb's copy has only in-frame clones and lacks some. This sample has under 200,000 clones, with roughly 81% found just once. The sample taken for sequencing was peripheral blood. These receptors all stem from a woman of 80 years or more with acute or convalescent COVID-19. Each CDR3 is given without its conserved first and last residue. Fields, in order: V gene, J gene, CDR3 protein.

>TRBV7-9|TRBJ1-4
ASSLQGLEKLF
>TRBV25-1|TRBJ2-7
ASSPSRTSGDEQY
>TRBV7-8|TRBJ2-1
ASSLKTSGRNSYNEQF
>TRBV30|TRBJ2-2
AWSVRSRNTGELF
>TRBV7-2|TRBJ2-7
ASSYYRASSYEQY
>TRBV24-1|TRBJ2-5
ATSDAKGLAGRDKETQY
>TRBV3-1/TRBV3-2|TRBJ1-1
ASSQVTGGTEAF
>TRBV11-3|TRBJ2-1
ASSLGQSGTSGDNEQF
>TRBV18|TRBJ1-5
ASSLPGQSLGPQH
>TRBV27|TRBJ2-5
ASSLGVAGGQETQY
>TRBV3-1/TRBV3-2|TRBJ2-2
ASSLWGGRTTGELF
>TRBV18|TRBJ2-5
ASSPLGLAGDLTKETQY
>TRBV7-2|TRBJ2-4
ASSFRAGGRDIQY
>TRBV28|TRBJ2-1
ASSVGGNPLNEQF
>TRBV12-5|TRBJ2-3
ASGFAGTDTQY
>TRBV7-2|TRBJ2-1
ASSLLRVNEQF
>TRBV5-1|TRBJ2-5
ASSLTGTAETQY
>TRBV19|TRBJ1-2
ASSIDLLSGQTNYGYT
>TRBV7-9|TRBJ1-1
ASSLAAGGLTEAF
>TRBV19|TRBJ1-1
ASSTRGPEAF
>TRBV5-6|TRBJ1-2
ASSFGVRRSNYGYT
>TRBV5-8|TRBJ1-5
ASSPVLRGWTQH
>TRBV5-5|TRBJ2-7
ASSRGQTPSYEQY
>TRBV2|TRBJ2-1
ASRVRTAYNEQF
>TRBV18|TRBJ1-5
ASSPQNSNQPQH
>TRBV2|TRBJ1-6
ASTTTGIYNSPLH
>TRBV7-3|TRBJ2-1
ASSSRQGVEQF
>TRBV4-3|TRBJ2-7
ASSFLLAGYYEQY
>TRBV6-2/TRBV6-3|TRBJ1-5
ASSYSRSVEQNQPQH
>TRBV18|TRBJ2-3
ASSPWSDTDTQY
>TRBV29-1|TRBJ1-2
SVEWTGLHHGYT
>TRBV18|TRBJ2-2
ASMSTGNPPGELF
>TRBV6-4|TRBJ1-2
ASSVVRVGNYGYT
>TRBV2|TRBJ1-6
ASSVEISSYNSPLH
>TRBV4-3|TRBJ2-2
ASSRSTSGSWTGELF
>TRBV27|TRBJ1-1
ASSLRGADTEAF
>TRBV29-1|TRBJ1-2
SVEARRDGYT
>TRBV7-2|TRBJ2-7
ASSLGWQDLTVQY
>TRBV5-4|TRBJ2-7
ASSLGVASEQY
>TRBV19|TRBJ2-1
ASSIPETSGNEQF
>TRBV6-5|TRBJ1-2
ASRPQAWDYGYT
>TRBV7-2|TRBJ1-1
ASSLLKGAGTEAF
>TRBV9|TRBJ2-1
ASSVAGTGVREQF
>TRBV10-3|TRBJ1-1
AISEGENTEAF
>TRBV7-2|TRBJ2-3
ASSYGTRADTQY
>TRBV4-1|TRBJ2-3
ASSQAGEGLDTQY
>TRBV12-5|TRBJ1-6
ASGDLDRENSPLH
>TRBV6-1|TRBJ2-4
ASSDGSGGKNIQY
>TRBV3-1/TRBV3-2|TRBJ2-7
ASSQDPGQFYEQY
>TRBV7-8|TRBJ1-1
ASSSGTGWSEAF
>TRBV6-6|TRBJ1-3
ASSESSRTLPRRTGGNTIY
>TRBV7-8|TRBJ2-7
ASSLLRVNEQY
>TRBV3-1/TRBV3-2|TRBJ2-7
ASSQGREWDEQY
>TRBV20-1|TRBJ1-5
SASTGYWNQPQH